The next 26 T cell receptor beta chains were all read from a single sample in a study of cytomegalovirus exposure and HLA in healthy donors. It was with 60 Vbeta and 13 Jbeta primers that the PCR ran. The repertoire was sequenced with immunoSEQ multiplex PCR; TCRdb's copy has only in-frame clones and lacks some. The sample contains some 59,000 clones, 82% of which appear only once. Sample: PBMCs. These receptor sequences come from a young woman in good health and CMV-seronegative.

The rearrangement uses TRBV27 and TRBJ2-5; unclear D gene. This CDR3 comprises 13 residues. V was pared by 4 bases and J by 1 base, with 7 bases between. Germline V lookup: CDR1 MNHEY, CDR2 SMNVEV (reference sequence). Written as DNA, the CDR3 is TGTGCCAGCAGTTCTTTTATCCAAGAGACCCAGTACTTC. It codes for CASSSFIQETQYF.

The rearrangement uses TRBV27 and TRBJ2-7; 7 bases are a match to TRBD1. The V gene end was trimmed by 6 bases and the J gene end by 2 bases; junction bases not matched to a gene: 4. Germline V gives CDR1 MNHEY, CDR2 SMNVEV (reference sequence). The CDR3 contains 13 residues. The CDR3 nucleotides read TGTGCCAGCAGGGGGGACAGACCCTACGAGCAGTACTTC. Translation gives CASRGDRPYEQYF.

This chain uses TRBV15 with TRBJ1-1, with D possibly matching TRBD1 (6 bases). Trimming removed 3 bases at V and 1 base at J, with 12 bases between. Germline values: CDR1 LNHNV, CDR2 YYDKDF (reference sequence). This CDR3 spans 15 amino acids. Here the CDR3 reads CATSRALTGNTEAFF. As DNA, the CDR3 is TGTGCCACCAGCAGGGCGCTGACAGGGAACACTGAAGCTTTCTTT.

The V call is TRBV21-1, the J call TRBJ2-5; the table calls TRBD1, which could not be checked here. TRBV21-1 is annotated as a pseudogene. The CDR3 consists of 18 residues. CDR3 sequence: CASSKEEHRERLKETQYF. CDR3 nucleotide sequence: TGTGCCAGCAGCAAAGAGGAGCACAGGGAAAGGTTGAAAGAGACCCAGTACTTC.

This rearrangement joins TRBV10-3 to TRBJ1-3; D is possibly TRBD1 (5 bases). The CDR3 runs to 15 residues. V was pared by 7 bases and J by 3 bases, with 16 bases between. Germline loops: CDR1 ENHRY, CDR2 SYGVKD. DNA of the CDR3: TGTGCCATCAAGGGGTACTTTCTAGGTGGAAACACCATATATTTT. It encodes CAIKGYFLGGNTIYF.

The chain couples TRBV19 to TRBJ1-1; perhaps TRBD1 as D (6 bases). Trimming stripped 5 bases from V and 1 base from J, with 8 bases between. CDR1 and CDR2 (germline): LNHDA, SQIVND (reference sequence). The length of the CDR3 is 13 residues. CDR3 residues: CASSPGANTEAFF. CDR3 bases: TGTGCCAGTAGTCCAGGGGCGAACACTGAAGCTTTCTTT.

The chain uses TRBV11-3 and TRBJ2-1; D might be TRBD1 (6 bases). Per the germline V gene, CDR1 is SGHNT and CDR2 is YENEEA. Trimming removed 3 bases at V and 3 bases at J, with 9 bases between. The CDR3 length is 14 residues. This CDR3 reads CASSLGAGYNEQFF. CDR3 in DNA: TGTGCCAGCAGCTTGGGGGCAGGCTACAATGAGCAGTTCTTC.

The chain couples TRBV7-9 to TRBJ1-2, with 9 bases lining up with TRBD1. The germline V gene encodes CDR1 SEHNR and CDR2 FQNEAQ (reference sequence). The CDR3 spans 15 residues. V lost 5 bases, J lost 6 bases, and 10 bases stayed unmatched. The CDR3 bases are TGTGCCAGCAGCCCCCAACAGGGGGCGACTGATGGCTACACCTTC. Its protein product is CASSPQQGATDGYTF. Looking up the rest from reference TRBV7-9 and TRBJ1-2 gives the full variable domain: DTGVSQNPRHKITKRGQNVTFRCDPISEHNRLYWYRQTLGQGPEFLTYFQNEAQLEKSRLLSDRFSAERPKGSFSTLEIQRTEQGDSAMYLCASSPQQGATDGYTFGSGTRLTVV.

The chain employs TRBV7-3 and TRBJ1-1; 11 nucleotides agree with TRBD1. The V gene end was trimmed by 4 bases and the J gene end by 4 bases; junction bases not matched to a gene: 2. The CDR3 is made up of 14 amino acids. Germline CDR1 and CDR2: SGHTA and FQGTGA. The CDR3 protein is CASSWTGGGTEAFF. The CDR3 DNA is TGTGCCAGCAGCTGGACAGGGGGCGGCACTGAAGCTTTCTTT.

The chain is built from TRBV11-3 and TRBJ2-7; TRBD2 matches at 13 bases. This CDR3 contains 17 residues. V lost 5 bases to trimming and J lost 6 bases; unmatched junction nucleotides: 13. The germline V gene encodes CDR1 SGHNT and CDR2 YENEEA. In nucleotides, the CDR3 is TGTGCCAGCAGCGCCAATACTAGCGGGAGGGCCTTATGCGAGCAGTACTTC. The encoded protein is CASSANTSGRALCEQYF. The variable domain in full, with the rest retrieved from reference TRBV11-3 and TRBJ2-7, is EAGVVQSPRYKIIEKKQPVAFWCNPISGHNTLYWYLQNLGQGPELLIRYENEEAVDDSQLPKDRFSAERLKGVDSTLKIQPAELGDSAVYLCASSANTSGRALCEQYFGPGTRLTVT.

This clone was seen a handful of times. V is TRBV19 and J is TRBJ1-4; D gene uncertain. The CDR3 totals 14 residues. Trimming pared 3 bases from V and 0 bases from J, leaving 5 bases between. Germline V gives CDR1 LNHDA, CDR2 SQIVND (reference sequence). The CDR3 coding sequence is TGTGCCAGTAGTATGAGATCAACTAATGAAAAACTGTTTTTT. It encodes CASSMRSTNEKLFF.

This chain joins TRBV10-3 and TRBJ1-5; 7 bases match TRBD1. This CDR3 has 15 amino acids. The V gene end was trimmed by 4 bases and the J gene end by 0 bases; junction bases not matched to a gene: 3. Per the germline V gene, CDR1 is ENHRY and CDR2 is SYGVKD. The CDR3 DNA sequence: TGTGCCATCAGTGGGACAGGCGATAGCAATCAGCCCCAGCATTTT. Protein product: CAISGTGDSNQPQHF.

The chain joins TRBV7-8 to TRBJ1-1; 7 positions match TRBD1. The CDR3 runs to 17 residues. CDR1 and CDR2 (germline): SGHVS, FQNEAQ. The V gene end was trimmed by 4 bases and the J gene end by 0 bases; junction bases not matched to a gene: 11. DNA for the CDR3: TGTGCCAGCAGCTATCGCCCCGGGACAGCCGTGAACACTGAAGCTTTCTTT. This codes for CASSYRPGTAVNTEAFF.

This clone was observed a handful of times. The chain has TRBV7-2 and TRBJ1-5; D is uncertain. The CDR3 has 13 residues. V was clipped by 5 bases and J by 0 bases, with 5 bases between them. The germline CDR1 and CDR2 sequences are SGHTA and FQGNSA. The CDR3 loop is CASSIHSNQPQHF. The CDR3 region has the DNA TGTGCCAGCAGCATCCATAGCAATCAGCCCCAGCATTTT. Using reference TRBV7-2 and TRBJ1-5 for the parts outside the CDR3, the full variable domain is GAGVSQSPSNKVTEKGKDVELRCDPISGHTALYWYRQSLGQGLEFLIYFQGNSAPDKSGLPSDRFSAERTGGSVSTLTIQRTQQEDSAVYLCASSIHSNQPQHFGDGTRLSIL.

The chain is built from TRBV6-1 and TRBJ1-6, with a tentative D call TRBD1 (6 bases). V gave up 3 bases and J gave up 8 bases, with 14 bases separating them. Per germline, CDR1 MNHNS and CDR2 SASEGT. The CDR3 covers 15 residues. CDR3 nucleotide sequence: TGTGCCAGCAGTGAGGACAGACAGATGGATTCACCCCTCCACTTT. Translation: CASSEDRQMDSPLHF.

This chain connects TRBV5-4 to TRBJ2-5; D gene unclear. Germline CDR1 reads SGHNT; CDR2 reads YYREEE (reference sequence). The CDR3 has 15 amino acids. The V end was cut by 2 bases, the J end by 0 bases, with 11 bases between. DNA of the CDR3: TGTGCCAGCAGCTTTTCAGTCACCTACCAAGAGACCCAGTACTTC. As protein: CASSFSVTYQETQYF. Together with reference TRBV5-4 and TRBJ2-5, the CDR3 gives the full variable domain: ETGVTQSPTHLIKTRGQQVTLRCSSQSGHNTVSWYQQALGQGPQFIFQYYREEENGRGNFPPRFSGLQFPNYSSELNVNALELDDSALYLCASSFSVTYQETQYFGPGTRLLVL.

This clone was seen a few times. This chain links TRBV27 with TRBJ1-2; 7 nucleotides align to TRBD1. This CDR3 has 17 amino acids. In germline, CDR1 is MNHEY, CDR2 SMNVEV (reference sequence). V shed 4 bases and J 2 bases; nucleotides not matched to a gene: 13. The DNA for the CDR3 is TGTGCCAGCAGTTCTGGGTTCCCCAAGACAGGGAACTATGGCTACACCTTC. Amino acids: CASSSGFPKTGNYGYTF.

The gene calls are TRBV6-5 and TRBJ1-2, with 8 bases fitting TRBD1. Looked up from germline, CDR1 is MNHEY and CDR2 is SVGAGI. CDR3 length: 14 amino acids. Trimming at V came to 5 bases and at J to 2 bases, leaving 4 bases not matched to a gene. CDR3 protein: CASSRTGRNYGYTF. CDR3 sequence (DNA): TGTGCCAGCAGTCGGACAGGGCGGAACTATGGCTACACCTTC.

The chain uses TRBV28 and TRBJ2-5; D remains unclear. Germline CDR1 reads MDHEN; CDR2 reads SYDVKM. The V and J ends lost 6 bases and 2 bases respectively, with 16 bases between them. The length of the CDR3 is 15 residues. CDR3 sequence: CASSNPLMAQETQYF. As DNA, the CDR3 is TGTGCCAGCAGCAACCCTCTTATGGCACAAGAGACCCAGTACTTC.

The CDR3 spells CASSPLAEDYNEQFF. In DNA, the CDR3 is TGTGCCAGCAGTCCCCTAGCGGAGGATTACAATGAGCAGTTCTTC. The chain is built from TRBV27 and TRBJ2-1; 7 bases map to TRBD2. Per the germline V gene, CDR1 is MNHEY and CDR2 is SMNVEV (reference sequence). CDR3 length: 15 residues. V lost 5 bases, J lost 4 bases, and 8 bases stayed unmatched.

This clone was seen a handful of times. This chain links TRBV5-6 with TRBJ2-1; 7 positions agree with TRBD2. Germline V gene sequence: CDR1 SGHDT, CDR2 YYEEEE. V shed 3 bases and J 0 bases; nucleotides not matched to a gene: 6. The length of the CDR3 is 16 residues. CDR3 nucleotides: TGTGCCAGCAGCTGGTCTAGCGGAAGCTCCTACAATGAGCAGTTCTTC. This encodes CASSWSSGSSYNEQFF.

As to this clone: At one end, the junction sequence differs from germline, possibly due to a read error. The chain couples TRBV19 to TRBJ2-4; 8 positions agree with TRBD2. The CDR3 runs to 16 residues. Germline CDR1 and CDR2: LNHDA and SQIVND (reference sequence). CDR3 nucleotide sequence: TGTGCCAGCTCCCATCGGTCGGGAGGGGTCAAAAACAGTCAGTACTTC. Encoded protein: CASSHRSGGVKNSQYF. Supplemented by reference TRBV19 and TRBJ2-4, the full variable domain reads DGGITQSPKYLFRKEGQNVTLSCEQNLNHDAMYWYRQDPGQGLRLIYYSQIVNDFQKGDIAEGYSVSREKKESFPLTVTSAQKNPTAFYLCASSHRSGGVKNSQYFGAGTRLSVL.

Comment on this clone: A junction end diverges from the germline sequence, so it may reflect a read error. CDR3 in amino acids: CASSFQGLAKNSQYF. The CDR3 coding sequence is TGTGCCAGCAGCTTCCAGGGACTAGCCAAAAACAGTCAGTACTTC. J is TRBJ2-4 and V is TRBV5-4; 9 bases match TRBD2. This CDR3 is built from 15 residues. Germline V gene data show CDR1 as SGHNT and CDR2 as YYREEE (reference sequence).

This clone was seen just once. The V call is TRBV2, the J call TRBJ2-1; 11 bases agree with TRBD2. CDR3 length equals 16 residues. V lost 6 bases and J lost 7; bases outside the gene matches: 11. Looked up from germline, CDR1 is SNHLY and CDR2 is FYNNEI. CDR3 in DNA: TGTGCCAGCAGCCCTCCGGGACTAGCGGTAAATAATGAGCAGTTCTTC. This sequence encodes CASSPPGLAVNNEQFF.

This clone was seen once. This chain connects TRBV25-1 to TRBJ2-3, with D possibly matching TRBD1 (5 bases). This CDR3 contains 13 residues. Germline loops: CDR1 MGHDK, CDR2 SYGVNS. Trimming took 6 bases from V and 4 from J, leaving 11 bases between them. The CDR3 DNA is TGTGCCAGCAGAAACCCAGGGTCAGATACGCAGTATTTT. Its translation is CASRNPGSDTQYF.

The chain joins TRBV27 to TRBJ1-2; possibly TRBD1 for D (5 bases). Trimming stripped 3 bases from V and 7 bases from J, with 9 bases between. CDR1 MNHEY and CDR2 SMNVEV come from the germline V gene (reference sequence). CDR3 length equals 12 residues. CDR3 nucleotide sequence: TGTGCCAGCAGTTTTCCCGGGGGTGGCTACACCTTC. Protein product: CASSFPGGGYTF.